Listed here is a single T cell receptor beta chain. Per the study methods: The authors estimated nucleated cell counts from reference gene primer amplification. Assay: immunoSEQ multiplex PCR; the TCRdb copy retains only in-frame clones and omits some. The V and J calls and the clone size are those of that table, but D and trimming were determined from the DNA. The sample includes approximately 280,000 clones, 80% to 90% of them seen just once. This sample was taken from a study of blood T cell repertoires in COVID-19. Overall study context: Whether acute or convalescent, the COVID-19 samples came from the United States, Italy and Spain. In each case, the material was cDNA or gDNA derived from T cells, B-cell-depleted T cells, or PBMCs.

In germline, CDR1 is MDHEN, CDR2 SYDVKM. Unmatched junction bases numbered 4, after V lost 10 bases and J lost 9 bases. The CDR3 has 12 residues. This clonotype was sampled from a woman aged 65 to 85 with acute or convalescent COVID-19. Sequenced input: peripheral blood. The rearrangement links TRBV28 to TRBJ1-6; 9 nucleotides match TRBD1. The CDR3 loop is CATLTGGSPLHF. The CDR3 coding sequence is TGTGCCACCCTGACAGGGGGTTCACCCCTCCACTTT.